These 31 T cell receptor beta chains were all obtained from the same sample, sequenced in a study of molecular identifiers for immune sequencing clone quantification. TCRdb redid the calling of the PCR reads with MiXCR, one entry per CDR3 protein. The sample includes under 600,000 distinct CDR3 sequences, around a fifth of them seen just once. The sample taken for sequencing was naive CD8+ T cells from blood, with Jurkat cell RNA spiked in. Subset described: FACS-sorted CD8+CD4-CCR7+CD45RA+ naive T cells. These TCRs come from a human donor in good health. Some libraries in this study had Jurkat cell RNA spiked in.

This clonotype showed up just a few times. DNA for the CDR3: TGTGCCAGCAGCCCGACAGGGATCGGTTACGAGCAGTACTTC. Protein product: CASSPTGIGYEQYF. The chain couples TRBV7-9 to TRBJ2-7; 7 bases align to TRBD1. The CDR3 consists of 14 residues. Trimming took 5 bases from V and 4 from J; bases not matched to a gene: 8. CDR1 is SEHNR and CDR2 is FQNEAQ in the germline V gene (reference sequence).

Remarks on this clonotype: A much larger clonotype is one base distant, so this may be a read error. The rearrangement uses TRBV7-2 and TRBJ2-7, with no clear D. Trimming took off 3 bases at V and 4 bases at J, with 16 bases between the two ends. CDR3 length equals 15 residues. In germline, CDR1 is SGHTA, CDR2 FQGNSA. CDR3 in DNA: TGTGCCAGCAGCTTTAGGATCGGGTCTGGTTACGAGCAGTACTTC. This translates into CASSFRIGSGYEQYF.

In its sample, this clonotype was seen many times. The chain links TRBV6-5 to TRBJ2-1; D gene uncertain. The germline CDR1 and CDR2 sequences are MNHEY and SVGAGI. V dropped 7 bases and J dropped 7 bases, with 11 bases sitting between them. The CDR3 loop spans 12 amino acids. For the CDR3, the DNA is TGTGCCAGCACCACTTTGGGGAATGAGCAGTTCTTC. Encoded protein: CASTTLGNEQFF.

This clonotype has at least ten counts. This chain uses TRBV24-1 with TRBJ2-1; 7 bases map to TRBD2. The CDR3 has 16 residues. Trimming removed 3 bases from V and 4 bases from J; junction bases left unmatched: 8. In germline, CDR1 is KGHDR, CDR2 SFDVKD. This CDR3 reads CATSDETWGGYNEQFF. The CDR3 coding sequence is TGTGCCACCAGTGATGAGACTTGGGGGGGGTACAATGAGCAGTTCTTC.

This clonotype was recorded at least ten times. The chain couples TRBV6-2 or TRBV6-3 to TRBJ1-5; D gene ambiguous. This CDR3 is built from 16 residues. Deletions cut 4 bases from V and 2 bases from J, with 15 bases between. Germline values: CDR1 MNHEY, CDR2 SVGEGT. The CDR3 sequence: CASSSSAERGNQPQHF. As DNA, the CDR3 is TGTGCCAGCAGTTCCTCTGCGGAGCGGGGCAATCAGCCCCAGCATTTT.

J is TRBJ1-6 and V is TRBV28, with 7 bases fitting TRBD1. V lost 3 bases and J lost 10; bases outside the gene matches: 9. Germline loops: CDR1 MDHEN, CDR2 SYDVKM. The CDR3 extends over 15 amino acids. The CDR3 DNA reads TGTGCCAGCAGTTTGACAGGGAGGCGCGGGTCACCCCTCCACTTT. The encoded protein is CASSLTGRRGSPLHF.

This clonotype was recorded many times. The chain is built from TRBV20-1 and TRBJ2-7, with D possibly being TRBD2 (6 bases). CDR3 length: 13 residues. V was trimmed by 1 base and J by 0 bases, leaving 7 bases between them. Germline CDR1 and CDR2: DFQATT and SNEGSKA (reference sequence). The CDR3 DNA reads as TGCAGTGCTAGAGGCGGGGTCTCCTACGAGCAGTACTTC. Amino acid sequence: CSARGGVSYEQYF.

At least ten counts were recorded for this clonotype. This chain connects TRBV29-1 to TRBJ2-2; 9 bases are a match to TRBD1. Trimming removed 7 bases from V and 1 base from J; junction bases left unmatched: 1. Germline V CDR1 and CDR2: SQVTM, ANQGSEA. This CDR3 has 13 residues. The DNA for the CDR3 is TGCAGCGGGACAGGGGTGAACACCGGGGAGCTGTTTTTT. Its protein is CSGTGVNTGELFF.

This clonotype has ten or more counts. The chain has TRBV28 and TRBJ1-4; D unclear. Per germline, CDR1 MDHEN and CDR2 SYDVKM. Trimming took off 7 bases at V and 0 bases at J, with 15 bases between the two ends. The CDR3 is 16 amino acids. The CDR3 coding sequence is TGTGCCAGCAAGTCCCTCAAGGTCACAACTAATGAAAAACTGTTTTTT. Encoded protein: CASKSLKVTTNEKLFF. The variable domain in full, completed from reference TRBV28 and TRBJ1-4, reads DVKVTQSSRYLVKRTGEKVFLECVQDMDHENMFWYRQDPGLGLRLIYFSYDVKMKEKGDIPEGYSVSREKKERFSLILESASTNQTSMYLCASKSLKVTTNEKLFFGSGTQLSVL.

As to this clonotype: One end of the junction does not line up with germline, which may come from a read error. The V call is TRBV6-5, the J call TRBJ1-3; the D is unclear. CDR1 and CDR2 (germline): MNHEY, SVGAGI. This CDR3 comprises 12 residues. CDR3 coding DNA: TGTGCCAGCGGAAGCTCTGGAAACACCATGTATTTT. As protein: CASGSSGNTMYF.

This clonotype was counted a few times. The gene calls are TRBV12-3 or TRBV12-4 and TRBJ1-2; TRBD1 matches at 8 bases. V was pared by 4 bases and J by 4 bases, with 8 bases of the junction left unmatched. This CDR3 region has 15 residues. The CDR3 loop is CASSYPGQEFYGYTF. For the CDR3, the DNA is TGTGCCAGCAGTTACCCGGGACAGGAATTCTATGGCTACACCTTC.

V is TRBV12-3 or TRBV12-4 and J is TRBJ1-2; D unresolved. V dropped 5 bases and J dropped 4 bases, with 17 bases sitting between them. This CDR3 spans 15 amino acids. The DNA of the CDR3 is TGTGCCAGCAGTGCCCCCGGAGGAGACTTCTATGGCTACACCTTC. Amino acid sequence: CASSAPGGDFYGYTF.

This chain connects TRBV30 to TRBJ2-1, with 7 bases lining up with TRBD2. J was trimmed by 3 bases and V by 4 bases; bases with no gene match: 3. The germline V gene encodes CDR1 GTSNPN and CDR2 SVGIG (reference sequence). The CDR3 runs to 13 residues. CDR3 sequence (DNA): TGTGCCTGGACTAGCGGAAACTACAATGAGCAGTTCTTC. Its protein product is CAWTSGNYNEQFF. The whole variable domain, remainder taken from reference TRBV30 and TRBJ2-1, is SQTIHQWPATLVQPVGSPLSLECTVEGTSNPNLYWYRQAAGRGLQLLFYSVGIGQISSEVPQNLSASRPQDRQFILSSKKLLLSDSGFYLCAWTSGNYNEQFFGPGTRLTVL.

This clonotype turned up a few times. The CDR3 DNA reads as TGTGCCAGCAGCTTGGCAGGTACTAGCGGGAGCACCTACGAGCAGTACTTC. Translating it yields CASSLAGTSGSTYEQYF. The chain employs TRBV5-4 and TRBJ2-7; 11 bases are shared with TRBD2. The CDR3 extends over 17 amino acids. Germline lookup yields CDR1 SGHNT and CDR2 YYREEE (reference sequence). Trimming cost V 0 bases and J 2 bases; bases outside gene matches: 7.

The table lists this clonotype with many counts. The CDR3 coding sequence is TGTGCCAGCAGCCCTACATTTGGGGACAGGAATTACAATGAGCAGTTCTTC. Amino acids: CASSPTFGDRNYNEQFF. The V call is TRBV11-2, the J call TRBJ2-1, with 8 bases lining up with TRBD1. The CDR3 contains 17 residues. Per the germline V gene, CDR1 is SGHAT and CDR2 is FQNNGV. Trimming at V came to 5 bases and at J to 4 bases, leaving 13 bases not matched to a gene.

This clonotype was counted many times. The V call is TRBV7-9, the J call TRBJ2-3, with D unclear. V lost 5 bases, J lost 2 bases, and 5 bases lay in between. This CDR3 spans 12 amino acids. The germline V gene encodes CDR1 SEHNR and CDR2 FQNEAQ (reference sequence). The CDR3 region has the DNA TGTGCCAGCAGCCAGCCCACAGATACGCAGTATTTT. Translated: CASSQPTDTQYF.

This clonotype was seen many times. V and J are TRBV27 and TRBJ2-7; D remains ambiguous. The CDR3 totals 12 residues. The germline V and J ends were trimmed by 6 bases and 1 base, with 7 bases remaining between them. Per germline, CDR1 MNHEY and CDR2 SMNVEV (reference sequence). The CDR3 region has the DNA TGTGCCAGCAGGGGTTTGTCCTACGAGCAGTACTTC. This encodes CASRGLSYEQYF.

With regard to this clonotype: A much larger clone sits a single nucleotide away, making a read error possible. This chain's CDR3 is CASSEQNNYGHTF. In DNA, the CDR3 is TGTGCCAGCAGTGAACAGAATAACTATGGCCACACCTTC. V and J are TRBV6-5 and TRBJ1-2; no clear D gene. There are 13 residues in the CDR3. The germline V gene encodes CDR1 MNHEY and CDR2 SVGAGI.

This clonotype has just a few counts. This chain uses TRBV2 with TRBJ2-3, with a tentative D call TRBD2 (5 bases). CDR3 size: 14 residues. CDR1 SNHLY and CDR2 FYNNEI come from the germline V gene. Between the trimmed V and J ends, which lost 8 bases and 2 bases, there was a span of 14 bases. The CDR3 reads CASCGGPLTDTQYF. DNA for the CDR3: TGTGCCAGCTGCGGCGGGCCCCTCACAGATACGCAGTATTTT.

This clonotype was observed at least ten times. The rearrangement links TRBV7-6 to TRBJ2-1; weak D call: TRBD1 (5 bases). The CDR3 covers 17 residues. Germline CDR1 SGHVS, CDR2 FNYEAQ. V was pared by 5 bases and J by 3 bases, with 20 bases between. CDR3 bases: TGTGCCAGCAGCCCGTACGGACACCCGGAGTTCTACAATGAGCAGTTCTTC. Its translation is CASSPYGHPEFYNEQFF.

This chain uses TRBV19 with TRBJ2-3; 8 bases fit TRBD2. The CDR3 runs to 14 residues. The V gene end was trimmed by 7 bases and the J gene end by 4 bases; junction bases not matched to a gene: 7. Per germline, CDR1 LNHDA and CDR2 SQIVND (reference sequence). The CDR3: CASIPSGSSDTQYF. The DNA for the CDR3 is TGTGCCAGTATTCCAAGCGGGAGTTCAGATACGCAGTATTTT.

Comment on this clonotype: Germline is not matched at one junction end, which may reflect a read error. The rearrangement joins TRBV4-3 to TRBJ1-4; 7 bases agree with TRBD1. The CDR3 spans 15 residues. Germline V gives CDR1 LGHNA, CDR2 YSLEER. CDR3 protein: CASSPRTGESEKLLF. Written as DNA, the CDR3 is TGCGCCAGCAGCCCCCGGACAGGAGAGTCCGAAAAACTGCTTTTT.

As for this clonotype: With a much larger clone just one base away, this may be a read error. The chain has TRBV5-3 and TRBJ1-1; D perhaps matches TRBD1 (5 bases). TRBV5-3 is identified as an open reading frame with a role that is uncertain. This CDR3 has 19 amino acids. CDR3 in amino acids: CASSLEVAVSGGIVTEAFF. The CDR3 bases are TGTGCCAGCAGCTTGGAGGTCGCAGTGTCGGGGGGAATAGTCACTGAAGCTTTCTTT.

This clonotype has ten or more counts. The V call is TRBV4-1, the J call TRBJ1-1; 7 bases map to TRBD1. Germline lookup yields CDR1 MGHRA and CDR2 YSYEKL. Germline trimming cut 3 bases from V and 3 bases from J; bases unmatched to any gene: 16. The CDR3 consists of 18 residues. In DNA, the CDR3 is TGCGCCAGCAGCCATGGGGACAGTGCAACCCTCTGGGACACTGAAGCTTTCTTT. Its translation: CASSHGDSATLWDTEAFF.

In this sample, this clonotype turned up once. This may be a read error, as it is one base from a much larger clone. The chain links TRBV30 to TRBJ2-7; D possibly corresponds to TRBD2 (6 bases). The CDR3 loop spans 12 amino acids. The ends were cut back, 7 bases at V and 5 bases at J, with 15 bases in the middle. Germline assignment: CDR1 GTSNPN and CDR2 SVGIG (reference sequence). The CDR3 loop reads CASEGTRHEQYF. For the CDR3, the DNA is TGTGCCTCGGAGGGGACCCGCCACGAGCAGTACTTC.

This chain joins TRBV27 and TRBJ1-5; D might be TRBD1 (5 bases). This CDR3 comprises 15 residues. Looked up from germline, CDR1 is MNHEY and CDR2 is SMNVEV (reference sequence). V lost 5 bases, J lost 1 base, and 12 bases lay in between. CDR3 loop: CASSPSGVSNQPQHF. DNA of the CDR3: TGTGCCAGCAGTCCATCGGGGGTGAGCAATCAGCCCCAGCATTTT.

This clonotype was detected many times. CDR3 in amino acids: CASSPDTVYGYTF. Written as DNA, the CDR3 is TGTGCCAGCAGTCCGGACACCGTCTATGGCTACACCTTC. The chain joins TRBV2 to TRBJ1-2, with D perhaps matching TRBD1 (5 bases). CDR1 is SNHLY, CDR2 FYNNEI, per germline. With 5 bases removed from V and 4 bases from J, the gap between germline ends came to 11 bases. CDR3 length equals 13 residues. Full variable domain (remainder filled in from reference TRBV2 and TRBJ1-2): EPEVTQTPSHQVTQMGQEVILRCVPISNHLYFYWYRQILGQKVEFLVSFYNNEISEKSEIFDDQFSVERPDGSNFTLKIRSTKLEDSAMYFCASSPDTVYGYTFGSGTRLTVV.

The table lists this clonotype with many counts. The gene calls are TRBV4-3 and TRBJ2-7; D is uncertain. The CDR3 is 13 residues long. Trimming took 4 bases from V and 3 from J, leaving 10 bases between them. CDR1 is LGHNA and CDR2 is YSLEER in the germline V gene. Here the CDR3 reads CASSPAVNYEQYF. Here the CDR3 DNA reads TGCGCCAGCAGCCCCGCGGTCAACTACGAGCAGTACTTC.

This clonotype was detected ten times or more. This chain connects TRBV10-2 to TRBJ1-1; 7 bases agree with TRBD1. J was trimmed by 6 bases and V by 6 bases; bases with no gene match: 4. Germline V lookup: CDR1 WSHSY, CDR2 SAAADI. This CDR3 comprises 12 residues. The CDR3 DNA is TGCGCCAGCAGCGCGACAGGGCCTGAAGCTTTCTTT. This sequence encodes CASSATGPEAFF.

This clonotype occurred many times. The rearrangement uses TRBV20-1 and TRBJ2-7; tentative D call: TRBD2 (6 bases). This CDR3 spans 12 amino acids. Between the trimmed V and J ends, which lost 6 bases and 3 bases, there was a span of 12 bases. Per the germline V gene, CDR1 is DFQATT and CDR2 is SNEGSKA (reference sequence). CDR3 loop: CSADSSGYEQYF. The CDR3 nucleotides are TGCAGTGCAGACAGTAGCGGCTACGAGCAGTACTTC.

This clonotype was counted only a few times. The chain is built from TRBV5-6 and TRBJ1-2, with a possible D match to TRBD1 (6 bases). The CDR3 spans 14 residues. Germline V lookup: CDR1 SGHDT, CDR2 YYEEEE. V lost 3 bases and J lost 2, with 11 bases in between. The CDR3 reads CASSWGDNNYGYTF. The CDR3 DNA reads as TGTGCCAGCAGCTGGGGGGACAACAACTATGGCTACACCTTC.